A single sample is the source of the 24 T cell receptor beta chains below, sequenced in a study of CD8 T cells in ankylosing spondylitis. Using its own MiXCR run on the 5' RACE reads, TCRdb lists one record per CDR3 protein. The table includes about 160,000 distinct CDR3 sequences, about 42% detected once. The sequenced sample consisted of synovial fluid, either unsorted or a sorted T cell fraction (not recorded which). All receptors come from a male donor with ankylosing spondylitis.

This clonotype was recorded once. The genes are TRBV6-5 and TRBJ2-7, with D tentatively TRBD2 (5 bases). V lost 1 base and J 6 bases, leaving 13 bases between the germline ends. The CDR3 is 14 residues long. CDR1 is MNHEY and CDR2 is SVGAGI in the germline V gene. CDR3 coding DNA: TGTGCCAGCAGTTACTGGCATGGAGGCCGCGAGCAGTACTTC. Translation gives CASSYWHGGREQYF.

The gene calls are TRBV20-1 and TRBJ2-2; D possibly corresponds to TRBD2 (5 bases). The CDR3 has 13 residues. Germline V lookup: CDR1 DFQATT, CDR2 SNEGSKA (reference sequence). V dropped 3 bases and J dropped 6 bases, with 11 bases sitting between them. The CDR3 DNA reads as TGCAGTGCTAGGAACGACTATCCCGGGGAGCTGTTTTTT. Translated, it gives CSARNDYPGELFF.

With respect to this clonotype: At one end the junction does not follow the germline gene, possibly because of a read error. This sequence joins TRBV20-1 and TRBJ2-5; 9 positions match TRBD2. CDR3 length: 16 amino acids. Germline values: CDR1 DFQATT, CDR2 SNEGSKA (reference sequence). Here the CDR3 reads CCARDLAGGQSETQYF. CDR3 nucleotides: TGCTGTGCTAGAGATCTGGCGGGGGGGCAATCAGAGACCCAGTACTTC.

This sequence joins TRBV19 and TRBJ1-2, with D tentatively TRBD1 (5 bases). V gave up 5 bases and J gave up 6 bases, with 19 bases separating them. CDR3 length: 15 residues. Germline CDR1 is LNHDA and CDR2 is SQIVND (reference sequence). This CDR3 is CASSPRQPRGNGYTF. CDR3 DNA sequence: TGTGCCAGTAGTCCGAGACAGCCTCGGGGGAATGGCTACACCTTC.

The chain has TRBV7-9 and TRBJ1-3, with D possibly being TRBD1 (6 bases). Trimming left V 5 bases short and J 0 bases short, with 14 bases between. The CDR3 is 16 residues long. The germline gives CDR1 SEHNR, CDR2 FQNEAQ (reference sequence). CDR3 residues: CASSGGSGDSGNTIYF. The CDR3 bases are TGTGCCAGCAGCGGGGGCTCTGGCGACTCTGGAAACACCATATATTTT.

This sequence joins TRBV12-3 or TRBV12-4 and TRBJ2-1, with D possibly being TRBD1 (6 bases). The CDR3 totals 12 residues. The V end lost 6 bases, the J end lost 12 bases, and 15 bases lay between the germline ends. CDR3 DNA sequence: TGTGCCAGCAGCATTACAGGGCTGGTGCAGTTCTTC. This encodes CASSITGLVQFF.

This clonotype has a handful of counts. The chain combines TRBV5-1 with TRBJ2-1, with TRBD1 as a possible D gene (6 bases). CDR1 SGHRS and CDR2 YFSETQ come from the germline V gene. Trimming removed 2 bases at V and 4 bases at J, with 10 bases between. The CDR3 runs 14 residues. The CDR3 loop reads CASSFGQHYNEQFF. The CDR3 DNA follows: TGCGCCAGCAGCTTCGGACAGCATTACAATGAGCAGTTCTTC.

This clonotype was seen a single time. The chain links TRBV7-9 to TRBJ2-3; 9 bases map to TRBD2. CDR1 is SEHNR and CDR2 is FQNEAQ in the germline V gene (reference sequence). Germline trimming cut 5 bases from V and 5 bases from J; bases unmatched to any gene: 11. This CDR3 spans 16 amino acids. The DNA of the CDR3 is TGTGCCAGCAGCCTCCTGGCCCAGCGGGGGGTAGATACGCAGTATTTT. Amino acid sequence: CASSLLAQRGVDTQYF. Drawing the rest from reference TRBV7-9 and TRBJ2-3, the complete variable domain is DTGVSQNPRHKITKRGQNVTFRCDPISEHNRLYWYRQTLGQGPEFLTYFQNEAQLEKSRLLSDRFSAERPKGSFSTLEIQRTEQGDSAMYLCASSLLAQRGVDTQYFGPGTRLTVL.

The J gene is TRBJ2-1, the V gene TRBV7-9, with D hard to call. Trimming left V 2 bases short and J 0 bases short, with 11 bases between. The V gene's germline CDR1 is SEHNR and CDR2 FQNEAQ (reference sequence). The length of the CDR3 is 16 residues. CDR3 coding DNA: TGTGCCAGCAGCTTAATGGTGGTGAGCTCCTACAATGAGCAGTTCTTC. This codes for CASSLMVVSSYNEQFF. Together with reference TRBV7-9 and TRBJ2-1, the CDR3 gives the full variable domain: DTGVSQNPRHKITKRGQNVTFRCDPISEHNRLYWYRQTLGQGPEFLTYFQNEAQLEKSRLLSDRFSAERPKGSFSTLEIQRTEQGDSAMYLCASSLMVVSSYNEQFFGPGTRLTVL.

This clonotype was seen at least ten times. V is TRBV19 and J is TRBJ2-1; 9 nucleotides line up with TRBD2. V lost 1 base, J lost 4 bases, and 5 bases stayed unmatched. The CDR3 contains 16 residues. Germline V lookup: CDR1 LNHDA, CDR2 SQIVND (reference sequence). CDR3 sequence reads: CASSIVPSGIYNEQFF. As DNA, the CDR3 is TGTGCCAGTAGTATAGTACCTAGCGGGATTTACAATGAGCAGTTCTTC.

The chain combines TRBV7-9 with TRBJ2-1, with D perhaps TRBD1 (8 bases). Germline V gene data show CDR1 as SEHNR and CDR2 as FQNEAQ (reference sequence). Between the trimmed V and J ends, which lost 7 bases and 7 bases, there was a span of 14 bases. The CDR3 covers 13 residues. DNA of the CDR3: TGTGCCAGCAACCACAGGGGGGGAAATGAGCAGTTCTTC. It codes for CASNHRGGNEQFF.

The chain couples TRBV28 to TRBJ2-7; D is ambiguous. The V and J ends lost 9 bases and 6 bases respectively, with 9 bases between them. The CDR3 length is 10 residues. Looked up from germline, CDR1 is MDHEN and CDR2 is SYDVKM. CDR3 sequence: CARPPGEQYF. CDR3 bases: TGTGCCAGGCCACCCGGCGAGCAGTACTTC.

CDR3 in amino acids: CASSQEWGTSAGEQFF. CDR3 nucleotides: TGTGCCAGCAGCCAAGAGTGGGGGACTAGCGCCGGTGAGCAGTTCTTC. The gene calls are TRBV3-1 and TRBJ2-1, with TRBD2 matching over 10 bases. J gave up 9 bases and V 0 bases, and 8 bases lay outside the gene matches. This CDR3 comprises 16 residues. CDR1 is LGHDT, CDR2 YNNKEL, per germline (reference sequence).

V is TRBV2 and J is TRBJ2-7, with TRBD2 matching over 7 bases. The V gene's germline CDR1 is SNHLY and CDR2 FYNNEI. V trimming: 4 bases; J trimming: 0 bases; junction bases outside the gene matches: 12. This CDR3 is built from 17 residues. The CDR3 region has the DNA TGTGCCAGCAGTGCAACCTTGACTAGCAGCCCCTCCTACGAGCAGTACTTC. This translates into CASSATLTSSPSYEQYF. The full variable domain, completed using reference TRBV2 and TRBJ2-7, is EPEVTQTPSHQVTQMGQEVILRCVPISNHLYFYWYRQILGQKVEFLVSFYNNEISEKSEIFDDQFSVERPDGSNFTLKIRSTKLEDSAMYFCASSATLTSSPSYEQYFGPGTRLTVT.

This clonotype is judged medium-sized. This rearrangement joins TRBV12-3 or TRBV12-4 to TRBJ1-1, with TRBD1 matching 7 bases. J lost 4 bases, V lost 3 bases, and 5 bases had no gene match. The CDR3 loop spans 14 amino acids. The CDR3 DNA is TGTGCCAGCAGTTTGTGGCAGGGGGTCACTGAAGCTTTCTTT. It translates to CASSLWQGVTEAFF.

This chain links TRBV24-1 with TRBJ1-5; maybe TRBD1 (5 bases). Looked up from germline, CDR1 is KGHDR and CDR2 is SFDVKD. V dropped 4 bases and J dropped 1 base, with 7 bases sitting between them. The CDR3 has 14 residues. CDR3: CATSDWDSNQPQHF. CDR3 DNA sequence: TGTGCCACCAGTGACTGGGACAGCAATCAGCCCCAGCATTTT.

This chain joins TRBV5-1 and TRBJ2-7, with a possible D match to TRBD2 (6 bases). Trimming left V 4 bases short and J 2 bases short, with 13 bases between. This CDR3 is built from 14 residues. Germline V gives CDR1 SGHRS, CDR2 YFSETQ. CDR3 sequence: CASSPPGVPYEQYF. In nucleotides, the CDR3 is TGCGCCAGCAGCCCGCCGGGGGTCCCCTACGAGCAGTACTTC.

The V and J genes are TRBV30 and TRBJ2-4, with 10 bases matching TRBD2. CDR3 length: 17 amino acids. Germline trimming cut 2 bases from V and 8 bases from J; bases unmatched to any gene: 15. CDR1 and CDR2 from the germline V gene are GTSNPN and SVGIG (reference sequence). DNA of the CDR3: TGTGCCTGGAGTCGGCTAGCGGGAGCCCCAGGTTCGGACATTCAGTACTTC. This codes for CAWSRLAGAPGSDIQYF.

The rearrangement uses TRBV12-3 or TRBV12-4 and TRBJ2-7, with no clear D. The germline V and J ends were trimmed by 1 base and 2 bases, with 15 bases remaining between them. The CDR3 is 16 amino acids. CDR3 sequence reads: CASSLDPDRPAYEQYF. The CDR3 DNA sequence: TGTGCCAGCAGTTTAGACCCGGACCGACCAGCCTACGAGCAGTACTTC.

The V and J genes are TRBV28 and TRBJ2-7; possibly TRBD2 for D (5 bases). CDR3 length equals 14 residues. Between the trimmed V and J ends, which lost 5 bases and 8 bases, there was a span of 19 bases. The germline gives CDR1 MDHEN, CDR2 SYDVKM. As DNA, the CDR3 is TGTGCCAGCAGTGGACGAGGGTACGTTAAGAAGCAGTACTTC. This encodes CASSGRGYVKKQYF.

There are a few counts of this clonotype. This rearrangement joins TRBV4-1 to TRBJ2-1; 12 bases are a match to TRBD2. The CDR3 is 17 residues long. Germline CDR1 MGHRA, CDR2 YSYEKL. Trimming at V came to 4 bases and at J to 4 bases, leaving 8 bases not matched to a gene. This CDR3 is CASSLEPGLAGYNEQFF. The CDR3 region has the DNA TGCGCCAGCAGCCTTGAACCCGGACTAGCGGGGTACAATGAGCAGTTCTTC.

This chain joins TRBV7-6 and TRBJ2-3; 7 bases agree with TRBD1. Germline assignment: CDR1 SGHVS and CDR2 FNYEAQ. CDR3 length equals 13 residues. V lost 5 bases and J lost 5; bases outside the gene matches: 4. The CDR3 sequence is CASSPRTGDTQYF. The CDR3 DNA reads TGTGCCAGCAGCCCCCGGACAGGAGATACGCAGTATTTT. The entire variable domain, with the rest obtained from reference TRBV7-6 and TRBJ2-3, is as follows: GAGVSQSPRYKVTKRGQDVALRCDPISGHVSLYWYRQALGQGPEFLTYFNYEAQQDKSGLPNDRFSAERPEGSISTLTIQRTEQRDSAMYRCASSPRTGDTQYFGPGTRLTVL.

The chain carries TRBV20-1 and TRBJ2-7; D is unclear. Trimming stripped 3 bases from V and 2 bases from J, with 5 bases between. Germline V gives CDR1 DFQATT, CDR2 SNEGSKA (reference sequence). The CDR3 length is 11 residues. The CDR3 nucleotides are TGCAGTGCTAGTTGGACCTACGAGCAGTACTTC. Amino acids: CSASWTYEQYF.

This clonotype was counted ten times or more. V is TRBV5-6 and J is TRBJ2-2; TRBD2 matches 7 bases. The CDR3 runs 16 residues. Germline loops: CDR1 SGHDT, CDR2 YYEEEE. V lost 7 bases, J lost 0 bases, and 9 bases stayed unmatched. The CDR3 DNA follows: TGTGCCAGCCTTCTTCGCGGGAGTCCGAACACCGGGGAGCTGTTTTTT. It yields the protein CASLLRGSPNTGELFF.